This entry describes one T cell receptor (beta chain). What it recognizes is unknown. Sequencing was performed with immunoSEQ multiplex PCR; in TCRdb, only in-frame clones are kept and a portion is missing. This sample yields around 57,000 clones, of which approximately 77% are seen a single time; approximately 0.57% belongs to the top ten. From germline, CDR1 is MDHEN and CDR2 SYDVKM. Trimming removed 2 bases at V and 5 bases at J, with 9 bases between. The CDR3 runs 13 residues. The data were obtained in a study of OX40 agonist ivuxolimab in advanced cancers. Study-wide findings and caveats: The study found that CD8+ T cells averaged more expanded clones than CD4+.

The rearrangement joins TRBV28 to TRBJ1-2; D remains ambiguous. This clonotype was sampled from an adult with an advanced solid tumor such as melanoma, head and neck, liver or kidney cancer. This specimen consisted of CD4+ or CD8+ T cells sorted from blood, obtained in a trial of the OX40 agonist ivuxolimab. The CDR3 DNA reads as TGTGCCAGCAGTTTACCGGGTCCTTATGGCTACACCTTC. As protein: CASSLPGPYGYTF.